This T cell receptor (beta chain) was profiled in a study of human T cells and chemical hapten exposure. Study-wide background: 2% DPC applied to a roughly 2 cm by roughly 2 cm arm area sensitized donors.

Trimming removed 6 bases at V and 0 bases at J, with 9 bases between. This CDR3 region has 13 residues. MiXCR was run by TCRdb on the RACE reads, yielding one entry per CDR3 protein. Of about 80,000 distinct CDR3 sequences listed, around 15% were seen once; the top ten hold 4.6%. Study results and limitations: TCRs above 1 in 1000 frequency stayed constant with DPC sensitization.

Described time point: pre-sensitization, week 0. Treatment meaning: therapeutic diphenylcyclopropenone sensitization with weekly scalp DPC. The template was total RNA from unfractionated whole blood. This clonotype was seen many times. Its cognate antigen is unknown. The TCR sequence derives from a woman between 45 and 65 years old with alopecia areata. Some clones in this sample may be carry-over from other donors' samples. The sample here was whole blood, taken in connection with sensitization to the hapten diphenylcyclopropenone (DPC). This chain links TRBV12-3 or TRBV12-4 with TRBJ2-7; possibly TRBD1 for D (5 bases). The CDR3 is CASRPDSSYEQYF. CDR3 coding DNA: TGTGCCAGCAGACCTGACAGCTCCTACGAGCAGTACTTC.